A single sample is the source of the 8 T cell receptor beta chains below, sequenced in a study of early T cells in non-severe SARS-CoV-2 infection. TCRdb analysed the 5' RACE reads with MiXCR anew, one entry per CDR3 protein. The data contain around 26,000 distinct CDR3 sequences, approximately 5.1% of them singletons. Sample: whole blood. The receptors here all came from an adult who was a healthcare worker with PCR-confirmed SARS-CoV-2 infection or an uninfected control (not recorded which).

At least ten counts were recorded for this clonotype. The chain links TRBV7-2 to TRBJ1-1, with a tentative D call TRBD1 (6 bases). V lost 2 bases, J lost 3 bases, and 13 bases lay in between. The CDR3 has 15 amino acids. Germline V lookup: CDR1 SGHTA, CDR2 FQGNSA. The CDR3 protein is CASSLRGARDTEAFF. The CDR3 region has the DNA TGTGCCAGCAGCTTACGGGGGGCGCGGGACACTGAAGCTTTCTTT.

Judged by abundance, this clonotype is medium-sized. This chain uses TRBV4-3 with TRBJ2-7, with 9 bases matching TRBD2. Germline V gives CDR1 LGHNA, CDR2 YSLEER. The CDR3 totals 15 residues. V lost 0 bases, J lost 3 bases, and 3 bases stayed unmatched. CDR3 loop: CASSQDIAGDYEQYF. Here the CDR3 DNA reads TGCGCCAGCAGCCAAGATATAGCGGGGGACTACGAGCAGTACTTC.

The gene calls are TRBV7-2 and TRBJ2-1; a weak D match, TRBD2 (6 bases). The CDR3 is 17 residues long. V was pared by 3 bases and J by 0 bases, with 15 bases between. Germline V gene sequence: CDR1 SGHTA, CDR2 FQGNSA. CDR3 sequence reads: CASSFPPGLSSYNEQFF. The CDR3 DNA reads as TGTGCCAGCAGCTTTCCTCCGGGACTGAGCTCCTACAATGAGCAGTTCTTC.

V is TRBV3-1 and J is TRBJ1-3; D gene ambiguous. Germline CDR1 is LGHDT and CDR2 is YNNKEL (reference sequence). CDR3 length equals 14 residues. Trimming cost V 1 base and J 1 base, with 5 bases left between them. CDR3 sequence reads: CASSQVGSGNTIYF. Written as DNA, the CDR3 is TGTGCCAGCAGCCAAGTCGGGTCTGGAAACACCATATATTTT.

This chain links TRBV28 with TRBJ1-6; the match to TRBD1 covers 7 bases. The CDR3 is made up of 18 amino acids. The germline V gene has CDR1 MDHEN and CDR2 SYDVKM. The J segment lost 6 bases and the V segment lost 4 bases, leaving 15 bases of the junction unmatched. The CDR3 region is CASSYFLPGQQTNSPLHF. In DNA, the CDR3 is TGTGCCAGCAGTTACTTCCTTCCGGGACAGCAGACTAATTCACCCCTCCACTTT.

This clonotype was counted many times. This chain connects TRBV5-4 to TRBJ2-7; the match to TRBD1 covers 7 bases. With V trimmed by 3 bases and J by 3 bases, 6 bases remained unmatched. The CDR3 consists of 14 residues. The germline gives CDR1 SGHNT, CDR2 YYREEE (reference sequence). The CDR3 here is CASSSRDSSYEQYF. CDR3 DNA sequence: TGTGCCAGCAGCTCACGGGACAGCAGCTACGAGCAGTACTTC.

This clonotype is judged medium-sized. The chain is built from TRBV11-1 and TRBJ1-6; TRBD1 might be the D (5 bases). The V gene lost 5 bases and the J gene lost 8 bases, with 16 bases spanning the gap. The germline V gene encodes CDR1 SGHAT and CDR2 FQDESV (reference sequence). The CDR3 has 15 residues. CDR3 amino acids: CASSTGTVLYSPLHF. Here the CDR3 DNA reads TGTGCCAGCAGCACCGGGACGGTCCTTTATTCACCCCTCCACTTT.

This clonotype came up a few times. The rearrangement links TRBV19 to TRBJ1-5, with TRBD1 matching over 9 bases. The CDR3 is made up of 16 amino acids. V was pared by 2 bases and J by 3 bases, with 5 bases of the junction left unmatched. The germline gives CDR1 LNHDA, CDR2 SQIVND (reference sequence). DNA of the CDR3: TGTGCCAGTAGTATAATGGACAGGGGTCCCAATCAGCCCCAGCATTTT. This encodes CASSIMDRGPNQPQHF.